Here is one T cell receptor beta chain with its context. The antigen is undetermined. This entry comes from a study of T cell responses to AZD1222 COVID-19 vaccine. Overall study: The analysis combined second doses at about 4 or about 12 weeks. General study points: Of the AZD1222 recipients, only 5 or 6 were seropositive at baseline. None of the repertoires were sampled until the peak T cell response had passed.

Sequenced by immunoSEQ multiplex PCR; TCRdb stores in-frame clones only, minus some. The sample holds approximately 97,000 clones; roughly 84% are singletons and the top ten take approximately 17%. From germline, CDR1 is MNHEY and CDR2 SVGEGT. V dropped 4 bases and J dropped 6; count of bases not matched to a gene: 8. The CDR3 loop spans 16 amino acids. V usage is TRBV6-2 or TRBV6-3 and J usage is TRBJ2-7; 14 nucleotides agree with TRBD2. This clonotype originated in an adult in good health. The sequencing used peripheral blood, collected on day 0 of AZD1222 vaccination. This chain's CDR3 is CASSSGKTSGRGEQYF. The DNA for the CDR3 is TGTGCCAGCAGTTCTGGTAAGACTAGCGGGAGGGGCGAGCAGTACTTC.